The 16 T cell receptor beta chains in this list originate from one sample, sequenced in a study of shared clonotypes between healthy human individuals. Selected positively for CCR7 and CD45RO-negative, naive CD8 cells excluded terminally differentiated effector memory CD45RA+ cells. Sequencing was performed with immunoSEQ multiplex PCR; in TCRdb, only in-frame clones are kept and a portion is missing. The sample shows roughly 2.1 million clones, 93% of them seen only once. Sample: naive CD8+ T cells from PBMCs. These receptors came from a man between 18 and 29 years old in good health. Some clones in this sample may be carry-over from other donors' samples.

The chain joins TRBV27 to TRBJ2-3, with TRBD2 matching 12 bases. The last part of the DNA fits TRBJ2-1 better; the J call may be wrong. This CDR3 comprises 17 residues. Germline assignment: CDR1 MNHEY and CDR2 SMNVEV (reference sequence). The CDR3 DNA is TGTGCCAGCAGTTTTCGGACTAGCGGGGACCCGCGGGATGAGCAGTTCTTC. Translating gives CASSFRTSGDPRDEQFF.

This chain joins TRBV27 and TRBJ1-5, with D uncertain. V shed 5 bases and J shed 4 bases, with 12 bases lying between them. The CDR3 extends over 14 amino acids. Germline loops: CDR1 MNHEY, CDR2 SMNVEV (reference sequence). CDR3 sequence reads: CASSRTVDNQPQHF. The CDR3 nucleotides are TGTGCCAGCAGTAGGACGGTGGATAATCAGCCCCAGCATTTT.

The genes are TRBV9 and TRBJ2-5; unclear D gene. There are 14 residues in the CDR3. Trimming removed 3 bases from V and 5 bases from J, with 14 bases in between. Germline V gene sequence: CDR1 SGDLS, CDR2 YYNGEE. Here the CDR3 DNA reads TGTGCCAGCAGCGGGGTGGAGCCAGCGGAGACCCAGTACTTC. As protein: CASSGVEPAETQYF.

This chain links TRBV10-3 with TRBJ1-5; D is unclear. The CDR3 extends over 13 amino acids. Germline-derived CDR1 and CDR2 are ENHRY and SYGVKD. Trimming took off 3 bases at V and 3 bases at J, with 6 bases between the two ends. The CDR3 coding sequence is TGTGCCATCAGTGAAGGGTTCAATCAGCCCCAGCATTTT. It encodes CAISEGFNQPQHF.

This chain uses TRBV28 with TRBJ1-1; D is perhaps TRBD1 (5 bases). The CDR3 runs to 15 residues. Trimming removed 3 bases from V and 4 bases from J, with 15 bases in between. Germline CDR1 and CDR2: MDHEN and SYDVKM. CDR3 bases: TGTGCCAGCAGTTTTGAATTGGGGGGGAGCACTGAAGCTTTCTTT. It codes for CASSFELGGSTEAFF.

The chain combines TRBV9 with TRBJ2-3; D may be TRBD1 or TRBD2 (5 bases each). The CDR3 length is 15 residues. V was clipped by 3 bases and J by 0 bases, with 11 bases between them. The germline CDR1 and CDR2 sequences are SGDLS and YYNGEE. CDR3 sequence reads: CASSDGTASTDTQYF. DNA of the CDR3: TGTGCCAGCAGCGATGGGACGGCCAGCACAGATACGCAGTATTTT.

The gene calls are TRBV10-3 and TRBJ2-3, with 9 bases aligning to TRBD1. With V trimmed by 5 bases and J by 7 bases, 7 bases remained unmatched. This CDR3 region has 14 residues. Germline lookup yields CDR1 ENHRY and CDR2 SYGVKD. CDR3 coding DNA: TGTGCCATCAGTTCCGGGACAGGGCTTAATACGCAGTATTTT. Its protein product is CAISSGTGLNTQYF.

As to this clone: Different DNA sequences within this sample yield the same CDR3. V is TRBV11-3 and J is TRBJ2-2; D gene unclear. V was shortened by 5 bases and J by 2 bases, with 6 bases between the two germline ends. Germline assignment: CDR1 SGHNT and CDR2 YENEEA. The CDR3 contains 13 residues. The chain's CDR3 is CASSPRNTGELFF. The DNA for the CDR3 is TGTGCCAGCAGCCCCCGTAACACCGGGGAGCTGTTTTTT. The whole variable domain, remainder taken from reference TRBV11-3 and TRBJ2-2, is EAGVVQSPRYKIIEKKQPVAFWCNPISGHNTLYWYLQNLGQGPELLIRYENEEAVDDSQLPKDRFSAERLKGVDSTLKIQPAELGDSAVYLCASSPRNTGELFFGEGSRLTVL.

The chain joins TRBV5-1 to TRBJ1-1; TRBD1 matches at 12 bases. V lost 4 bases and J lost 3; bases outside the gene matches: 7. CDR3 length: 16 amino acids. Per germline, CDR1 SGHRS and CDR2 YFSETQ. This CDR3 reads CASSEGTGGRDTEAFF. The DNA of the CDR3 is TGCGCCAGCAGCGAGGGGACAGGGGGCCGGGACACTGAAGCTTTCTTT.

This clone was seen just once. The J gene is TRBJ2-5, the V gene TRBV6-5; possibly TRBD1 for D (5 bases). The CDR3 is made up of 15 amino acids. Per the germline V gene, CDR1 is MNHEY and CDR2 is SVGAGI. V lost 1 base to trimming and J lost 2 bases, with 11 bases between them. The CDR3 DNA is TGTGCCAGCAGTTACTGGAAGGGGTCACAAGAGACCCAGTACTTC. Translating it yields CASSYWKGSQETQYF.

The genes are TRBV5-4 and TRBJ1-1, with D tentatively TRBD1 (6 bases). V was pared by 5 bases and J by 6 bases, with 11 bases between. The CDR3 consists of 12 residues. Germline V lookup: CDR1 SGHNT, CDR2 YYREEE (reference sequence). CDR3 nucleotide sequence: TGTGCCAGCAGAGGGACAAGCGCTGAAGCTTTCTTT. Translation gives CASRGTSAEAFF.

This chain links TRBV28 with TRBJ1-4; D ambiguous. Germline loops: CDR1 MDHEN, CDR2 SYDVKM. V was pared by 5 bases and J by 8 bases, with 15 bases between. The CDR3 runs 14 residues. For the CDR3, the DNA is TGTGCCAGCAGTCCCCGACTGGCTGCGGAAAAACTGTTTTTT. This translates into CASSPRLAAEKLFF.

Turning to this clone: A read error is possible here, since a much larger clone lies one base away. This chain uses TRBV6-6 with TRBJ2-5, with D perhaps TRBD2 (6 bases). Germline CDR1 and CDR2: MNHNY and SVGAGI (reference sequence). This CDR3 is 11 amino acids long. V was pared by 6 bases and J by 5 bases, with 7 bases between. Here the CDR3 reads CASREGETQYF. CDR3 in DNA: TGTGCCAGCAGGGAGGGGGAGACCCAGTACTTC.

The V call is TRBV19, the J call TRBJ2-5; D is ambiguous. Trimming shortened V by 4 bases and J by 4 bases, and 4 bases separated the two germline ends. This CDR3 spans 11 amino acids. Germline V gives CDR1 LNHDA, CDR2 SQIVND (reference sequence). This CDR3 is CASSNVETQYF. CDR3 bases: TGTGCCAGTAGTAACGTAGAGACCCAGTACTTC.

The V and J genes are TRBV4-3 and TRBJ1-3; unclear D gene. This CDR3 has 17 amino acids. Germline CDR1 LGHNA, CDR2 YSLEER. The V end lost 3 bases, the J end lost 0 bases, and 15 bases lay between the germline ends. This CDR3 reads CASSHHIDVPSGNTIYF. The CDR3 DNA reads TGCGCCAGCAGCCATCACATCGATGTGCCCTCTGGAAACACCATATATTTT.

J is TRBJ2-5 and V is TRBV28; D gene unclear. Per the germline V gene, CDR1 is MDHEN and CDR2 is SYDVKM. The CDR3 runs to 13 residues. Trimming removed 5 bases from V and 14 bases from J, with 21 bases in between. CDR3 residues: CASSPPGSQALYF. In DNA, the CDR3 is TGTGCCAGCAGTCCCCCGGGCAGCCAGGCTCTCTACTTC.